The 15 T cell receptor beta chains below were found in one sample sequenced in a study of cytomegalovirus exposure and HLA in healthy donors. 60 Vbeta and 13 Jbeta primers were used in PCR. Measured with immunoSEQ multiplex PCR; TCRdb has only the in-frame clones, and not every one. The profile shows about 210,000 clones, over 75% of them singletons. The material sequenced was PBMCs. The receptors here all came from a male donor in good health and CMV-seronegative.

This clone has a handful of counts. This chain connects TRBV19 to TRBJ1-1, with 8 bases lining up with TRBD1. Trimming removed 11 bases from V and 0 bases from J; junction bases left unmatched: 8. Looked up from germline, CDR1 is LNHDA and CDR2 is SQIVND (reference sequence). There are 14 residues in the CDR3. The CDR3 coding sequence is TGTGCCGCTTCCCCGGACAGGGTGAACACTGAAGCTTTCTTT. Protein sequence: CAASPDRVNTEAFF. Full variable domain (rest looked up from reference TRBV19 and TRBJ1-1): DGGITQSPKYLFRKEGQNVTLSCEQNLNHDAMYWYRQDPGQGLRLIYYSQIVNDFQKGDIAEGYSVSREKKESFPLTVTSAQKNPTAFYLCAASPDRVNTEAFFGQGTRLTVV.

This clone was seen once. The chain recombines TRBV7-8 with TRBJ1-6, with 7 nucleotides matching TRBD1. The CDR3 has 13 amino acids. The ends lost 4 bases at V and 7 bases at J; junction bases unmatched: 1. CDR1 is SGHVS, CDR2 FQNEAQ, per germline. Here the CDR3 reads CASSWDSNSPLHF. Written as DNA, the CDR3 is TGTGCCAGCAGCTGGGACAGCAATTCACCCCTCCACTTT.

This clone has just a few counts. In DNA, the CDR3 is TGTGCCAGCAGCGTGAGAGAGACCCAGTACTTC. Translated: CASSVRETQYF. V is TRBV5-8 and J is TRBJ2-5; D unresolved. CDR1 and CDR2 (germline): SGHTS, YDEGEE. V lost 4 bases and J lost 4, with 5 bases in between. This CDR3 comprises 11 residues.

This chain joins TRBV27 and TRBJ2-1; TRBD1 agrees at 7 bases. This CDR3 is 12 amino acids long. V was clipped by 4 bases and J by 7 bases; unmatched bases: 1. Germline assignment: CDR1 MNHEY and CDR2 SMNVEV (reference sequence). For the CDR3, the DNA is TGTGCCAGCAGTTCACAGGGGAATGAGCAGTTCTTC. Its protein product is CASSSQGNEQFF.

This chain links TRBV18 with TRBJ2-1, with TRBD1 matching 8 bases. The V gene's germline CDR1 is KGHSH and CDR2 LQKENI. V trimming: 5 bases; J trimming: 9 bases; junction bases outside the gene matches: 9. The CDR3 sequence is 14 residues long. The chain's CDR3 is CASSGEQGASEQFF. In DNA form, the CDR3 reads TGTGCCAGCTCAGGCGAGCAGGGGGCATCTGAGCAGTTCTTC.

This rearrangement joins TRBV5-1 to TRBJ2-7; no clear D gene. The CDR3 totals 11 residues. Germline V gene data show CDR1 as SGHRS and CDR2 as YFSETQ. V lost 4 bases to trimming and J lost 3 bases, with 5 bases between them. The CDR3 region is CASSQDYEQYF. Written as DNA, the CDR3 is TGCGCCAGCAGCCAGGACTACGAGCAGTACTTC.

A single count supports this clone. This chain uses TRBV4-3 with TRBJ2-7, with TRBD2 matching over 8 bases. The germline gives CDR1 LGHNA, CDR2 YSLEER. The junction had 25 bases not matched to a gene; V was cut back by 0 bases and J by 9 bases. This CDR3 contains 20 residues. The CDR3 sequence: CASSQDLSSRSVAGRGGQYF. CDR3 DNA sequence: TGCGCCAGCAGCCAAGATCTTAGTTCCCGGTCGGTAGCGGGGAGGGGTGGGCAGTACTTC.

V is TRBV7-2 and J is TRBJ2-5; the match to TRBD2 covers 9 bases. CDR1 is SGHTA and CDR2 is FQGNSA in the germline V gene. V dropped 4 bases and J dropped 3; count of bases not matched to a gene: 3. The CDR3 has 14 amino acids. The DNA for the CDR3 is TGTGCCAGCAGCTGGGCGGGGGGGGAAGAGACCCAGTACTTC. It yields the protein CASSWAGGEETQYF.

V usage is TRBV30 and J usage is TRBJ1-6; possibly TRBD1 for D (6 bases). CDR1 and CDR2 (germline): GTSNPN, SVGIG (reference sequence). There are 17 residues in the CDR3. The V end was cut by 1 base, the J end by 7 bases, with 20 bases between. CDR3 bases: TGTGCCTGGAGTGCCCTCATCAGACAGGTTCTAAATTCACCCCTCCACTTT. It specifies CAWSALIRQVLNSPLHF.

V and J are TRBV28 and TRBJ1-1, with unresolved D. The CDR3 consists of 14 residues. The V end lost 2 bases, the J end lost 0 bases, and 7 bases lay between the germline ends. The germline V gene encodes CDR1 MDHEN and CDR2 SYDVKM. The CDR3 DNA is TGTGCCAGCAGTTTAGTACAGATGAACACTGAAGCTTTCTTT. Protein product: CASSLVQMNTEAFF.

The V gene is TRBV10-3, the J gene TRBJ2-7, with D maybe TRBD2 (5 bases). This CDR3 contains 14 residues. V lost 9 bases to trimming and J lost 5 bases, with 20 bases between them. Germline V gene lookup returns CDR1 ENHRY and CDR2 SYGVKD. The DNA for the CDR3 is TGTGCCATTTCCTTGGAGGACGGTACAAACGAGCAGTACTTC. Its translation: CAISLEDGTNEQYF.

This clone was recorded a few times. The V and J genes are TRBV7-6 and TRBJ2-3; D uncertain. Deletions cut 5 bases from V and 4 bases from J, with 10 bases between. The CDR3 totals 13 residues. Per the germline V gene, CDR1 is SGHVS and CDR2 is FNYEAQ. The CDR3 nucleotides are TGTGCCAGCAGCCCTGAGTGGTCAGATACGCAGTATTTT. It yields the protein CASSPEWSDTQYF.

There are a few counts of this clone. The chain uses TRBV7-2 and TRBJ1-3; D call uncertain. Per the germline V gene, CDR1 is SGHTA and CDR2 is FQGNSA. The V end was cut by 3 bases, the J end by 0 bases, with 6 bases between. This CDR3 is 14 amino acids long. CDR3 sequence: CASSFEGSGNTIYF. The CDR3 nucleotides read TGTGCCAGCAGCTTCGAGGGCTCTGGAAACACCATATATTTT.

This clone was seen once. This rearrangement joins TRBV7-6 to TRBJ2-5, with 11 bases matching TRBD1. Trimming took 3 bases from V and 5 from J; bases not matched to a gene: 5. Germline loops: CDR1 SGHVS, CDR2 FNYEAQ. The CDR3 contains 15 residues. CDR3 region: CASSLWTGGQETQYF. The CDR3 DNA sequence: TGTGCCAGCAGCTTGTGGACAGGGGGCCAGGAGACCCAGTACTTC.

This rearrangement joins TRBV7-3 to TRBJ2-7, with 7 bases that match TRBD2. J gave up 4 bases and V 1 base, and 7 bases lay outside the gene matches. The V gene's germline CDR1 is SGHTA and CDR2 FQGTGA. This CDR3 has 15 amino acids. CDR3 region: CASSLRGGEEYEQYF. CDR3 DNA: TGTGCCAGCAGCTTAAGGGGAGGGGAGGAGTACGAGCAGTACTTC. Filled out from reference TRBV7-3 and TRBJ2-7, the complete variable domain reads GAGVSQTPSNKVTEKGKYVELRCDPISGHTALYWYRQSLGQGPEFLIYFQGTGAADDSGLPNDRFFAVRPEGSVSTLKIQRTERGDSAVYLCASSLRGGEEYEQYFGPGTRLTVT.